This TCR beta chain was documented in a study of cytomegalovirus exposure and HLA in healthy donors. Across the study: Early released data had about 80 million unique TCRs, all coming from HLA-typed donors.

With 60 Vbeta and 13 Jbeta primers, the PCR was carried out. Generated by immunoSEQ multiplex PCR, the TCRdb table keeps only in-frame clones and is missing some. The table has roughly 100,000 clones, roughly 80% seen once; the top ten hold 2.5%. For this clone: Its target is not known.

Study results and caveats: A later analysis, which compared TCR beta chains of equal frequency, found the HLA-associated ones more clonally expanded. Apparent HLA restriction characterized most CMV-associated TCR beta chains in a later analysis.

This receptor was taken from a man aged 40-49 years in good health and CMV-seronegative. The sequencing sample was made of PBMCs.

The CDR3 region is CASSFYTSDRPDTQYF. The CDR3, as DNA: TGTGCCAGCAGTTTTTACACATCGGACAGGCCAGATACGCAGTATTTT. This rearrangement joins TRBV27 to TRBJ2-3; 7 bases are shared with TRBD1. The CDR3 spans 16 residues. J was trimmed by 4 bases and V by 3 bases; bases with no gene match: 10. Germline V lookup: CDR1 MNHEY, CDR2 SMNVEV (reference sequence).